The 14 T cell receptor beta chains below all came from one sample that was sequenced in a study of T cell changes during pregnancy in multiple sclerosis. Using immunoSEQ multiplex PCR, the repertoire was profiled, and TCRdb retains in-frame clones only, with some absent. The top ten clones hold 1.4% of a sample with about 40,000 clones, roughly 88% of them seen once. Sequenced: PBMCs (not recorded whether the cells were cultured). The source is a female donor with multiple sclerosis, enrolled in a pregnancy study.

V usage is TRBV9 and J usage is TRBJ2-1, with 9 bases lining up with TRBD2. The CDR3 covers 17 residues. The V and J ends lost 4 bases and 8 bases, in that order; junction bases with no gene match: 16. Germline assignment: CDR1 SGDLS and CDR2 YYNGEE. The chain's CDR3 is CASSPALSSGRGHEQFF. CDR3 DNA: TGTGCCAGCAGCCCCGCTCTAAGTAGCGGGAGAGGTCATGAGCAGTTCTTC.

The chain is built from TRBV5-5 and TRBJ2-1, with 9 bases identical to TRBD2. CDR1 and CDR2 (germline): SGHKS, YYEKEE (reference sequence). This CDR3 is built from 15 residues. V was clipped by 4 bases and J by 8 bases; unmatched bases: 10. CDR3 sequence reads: CASSAGGGRADEQFF. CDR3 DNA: TGTGCCAGCAGCGCCGGGGGCGGGAGGGCCGATGAGCAGTTCTTC.

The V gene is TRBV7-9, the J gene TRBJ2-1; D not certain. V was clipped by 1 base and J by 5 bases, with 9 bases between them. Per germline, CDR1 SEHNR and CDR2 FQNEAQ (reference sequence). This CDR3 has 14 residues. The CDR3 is CASSLGIGNNEQFF. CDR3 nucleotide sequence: TGTGCCAGCAGCTTAGGGATAGGAAACAATGAGCAGTTCTTC.

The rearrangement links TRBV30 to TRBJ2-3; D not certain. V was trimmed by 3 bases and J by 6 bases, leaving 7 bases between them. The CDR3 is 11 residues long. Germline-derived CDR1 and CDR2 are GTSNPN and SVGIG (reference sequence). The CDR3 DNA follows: TGTGCCTGGAGCCCGTCGGATACGCAGTATTTT. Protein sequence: CAWSPSDTQYF.

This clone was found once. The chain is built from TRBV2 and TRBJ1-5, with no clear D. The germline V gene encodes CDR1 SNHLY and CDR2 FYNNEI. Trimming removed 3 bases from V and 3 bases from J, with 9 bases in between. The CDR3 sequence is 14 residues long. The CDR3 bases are TGTGCCAGCAGTGAGGCAAGAACCAATCAGCCCCAGCATTTT. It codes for CASSEARTNQPQHF.

The CDR3 DNA follows: TGTGCCAGCAGCAAGCACCCCAGACAGGGTGCTGAAGCTTTCTTT. Translation: CASSKHPRQGAEAFF. V and J are TRBV28 and TRBJ1-1; 7 nucleotides match TRBD1. This CDR3 has 15 residues. Germline CDR1 reads MDHEN; CDR2 reads SYDVKM. V lost 6 bases and J lost 6; bases outside the gene matches: 13.

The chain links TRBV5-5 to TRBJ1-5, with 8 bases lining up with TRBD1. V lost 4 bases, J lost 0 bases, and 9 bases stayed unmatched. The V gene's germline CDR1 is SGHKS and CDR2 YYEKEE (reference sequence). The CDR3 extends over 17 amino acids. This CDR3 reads CASSTGTGVYSNQPQHF. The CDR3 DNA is TGTGCCAGCAGCACCGGGACAGGCGTTTATAGCAATCAGCCCCAGCATTTT.

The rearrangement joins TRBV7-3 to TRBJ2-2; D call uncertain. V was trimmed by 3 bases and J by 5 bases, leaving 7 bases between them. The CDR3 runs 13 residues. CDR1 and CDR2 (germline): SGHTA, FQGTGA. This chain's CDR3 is CASSFRATGELFF. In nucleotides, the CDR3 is TGTGCCAGCAGCTTTAGGGCGACCGGGGAGCTGTTTTTT.

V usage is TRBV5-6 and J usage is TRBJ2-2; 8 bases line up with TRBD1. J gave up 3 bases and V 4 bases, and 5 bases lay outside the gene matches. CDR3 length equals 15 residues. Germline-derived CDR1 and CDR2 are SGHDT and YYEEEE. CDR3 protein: CASSVQGAYTGELFF. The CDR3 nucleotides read TGTGCCAGCAGCGTTCAGGGGGCATACACCGGGGAGCTGTTTTTT.

The DNA of the CDR3 is TGCGCCAGCAGCCCAACTAGCTTCCGTACCACAGATACGCAGTATTTT. The encoded protein is CASSPTSFRTTDTQYF. V and J are TRBV5-1 and TRBJ2-3, with a weak D call TRBD2 (6 bases). Germline CDR1 is SGHRS and CDR2 is YFSETQ. The CDR3 length is 16 residues. V lost 4 bases and J lost 2, with 17 bases in between.

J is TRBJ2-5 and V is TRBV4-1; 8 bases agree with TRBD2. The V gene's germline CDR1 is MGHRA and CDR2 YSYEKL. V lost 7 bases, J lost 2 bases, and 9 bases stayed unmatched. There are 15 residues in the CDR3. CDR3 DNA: TGCGCCAGCAAAGAACTAGCGGCCCCTCAAGAGACCCAGTACTTC. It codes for CASKELAAPQETQYF.

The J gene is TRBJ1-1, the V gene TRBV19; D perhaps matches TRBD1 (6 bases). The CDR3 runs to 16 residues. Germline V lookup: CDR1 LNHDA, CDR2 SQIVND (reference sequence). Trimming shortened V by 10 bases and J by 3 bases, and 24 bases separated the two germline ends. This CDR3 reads CAISRSVWGAYTEAFF. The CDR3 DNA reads TGTGCCATAAGCCGAAGTGTCTGGGGGGCTTACACTGAAGCTTTCTTT. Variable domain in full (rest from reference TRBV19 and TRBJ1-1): DGGITQSPKYLFRKEGQNVTLSCEQNLNHDAMYWYRQDPGQGLRLIYYSQIVNDFQKGDIAEGYSVSREKKESFPLTVTSAQKNPTAFYLCAISRSVWGAYTEAFFGQGTRLTVV.

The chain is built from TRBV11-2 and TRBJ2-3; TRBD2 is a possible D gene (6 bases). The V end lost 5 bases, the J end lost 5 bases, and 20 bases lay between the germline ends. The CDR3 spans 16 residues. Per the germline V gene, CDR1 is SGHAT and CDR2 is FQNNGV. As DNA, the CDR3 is TGTGCCAGCAGCCCCTCGGGTAGCGGCCGGGAAGATACGCAGTATTTT. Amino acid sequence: CASSPSGSGREDTQYF.

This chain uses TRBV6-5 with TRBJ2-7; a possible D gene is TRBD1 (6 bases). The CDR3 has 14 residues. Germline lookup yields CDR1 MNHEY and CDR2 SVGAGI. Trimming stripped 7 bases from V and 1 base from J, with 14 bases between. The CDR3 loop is CASKTPGQSYEQYF. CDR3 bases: TGTGCCAGCAAAACCCCTGGACAGTCCTACGAGCAGTACTTC.